The 32 T cell receptor beta chains listed next were all sequenced from one sample in a study of T cell responses to AZD1222 COVID-19 vaccine. Only in-frame clones appear in the TCRdb table, and some are missing; sequencing was by immunoSEQ multiplex PCR. Of approximately 150,000 clones listed, less than 95% are singletons. The sequenced sample was peripheral blood, obtained on day 0 of AZD1222 vaccination. These receptors were collected from an adult in good health.

The chain combines TRBV19 with TRBJ2-1; 11 bases agree with TRBD2. V lost 5 bases, J lost 4 bases, and 10 bases stayed unmatched. The CDR3 length is 17 residues. CDR1 is LNHDA and CDR2 is SQIVND in the germline V gene (reference sequence). The CDR3 DNA is TGTGCCAGTAGTCCAAGACGACTAGCGGGGCAGTACAATGAGCAGTTCTTC. It is translated as CASSPRRLAGQYNEQFF.

The chain recombines TRBV7-6 with TRBJ1-2; D perhaps matches TRBD1 (5 bases). This CDR3 has 13 amino acids. Germline V gene data show CDR1 as SGHVS and CDR2 as FNYEAQ. V lost 7 bases to trimming and J lost 8 bases, with 17 bases between them. The CDR3 DNA is TGTGCCAGCACCCCGGCCGGGGCTGAGGGCTACACCTTC. Its translation is CASTPAGAEGYTF.

This rearrangement joins TRBV5-6 to TRBJ2-2; TRBD2 matches 8 bases. Germline V lookup: CDR1 SGHDT, CDR2 YYEEEE. This CDR3 has 14 residues. V shed 5 bases, J shed 6 bases, and the junction held 6 bases outside the gene matches. CDR3 loop: CASSPRGGPGELFF. CDR3 nucleotides: TGTGCCAGCAGTCCACGGGGGGGCCCCGGGGAGCTGTTTTTT.

The chain recombines TRBV7-2 with TRBJ2-3, with 11 bases identical to TRBD2. J lost 3 bases, V lost 8 bases, and 7 bases had no gene match. This CDR3 region has 15 residues. Germline loops: CDR1 SGHTA, CDR2 FQGNSA. CDR3 region: CASAGASGGTDTQYF. Here the CDR3 DNA reads TGTGCCAGCGCCGGGGCTAGCGGGGGGACAGATACGCAGTATTTT.

The V gene is TRBV9, the J gene TRBJ2-3; TRBD2 aligns across 10 bases. Trimming cost V 0 bases and J 4 bases; bases outside gene matches: 5. The germline CDR1 and CDR2 sequences are SGDLS and YYNGEE. The CDR3 extends over 16 amino acids. The CDR3 loop is CASSVGGLAQSDTQYF. The CDR3 DNA reads TGTGCCAGCAGCGTAGGGGGACTAGCGCAATCAGATACGCAGTATTTT. The full variable domain, completed using reference TRBV9 and TRBJ2-3, is DSGVTQTPKHLITATGQRVTLRCSPRSGDLSVYWYQQSLDQGLQFLIQYYNGEERAKGNILERFSAQQFPDLHSELNLSSLELGDSALYFCASSVGGLAQSDTQYFGPGTRLTVL.

This sequence joins TRBV7-8 and TRBJ1-5; D is undetermined. The CDR3 sequence is 14 residues long. Between the trimmed V and J ends, which lost 4 bases and 1 base, there was a span of 8 bases. Germline V gives CDR1 SGHVS, CDR2 FQNEAQ. The CDR3 nucleotides read TGTGCCAGCAGCTCCCTTAGGAGCAATCAGCCCCAGCATTTT. Translated: CASSSLRSNQPQHF. Drawing the rest from reference TRBV7-8 and TRBJ1-5, the complete variable domain is GAGVSQSPRYKVAKRGQDVALRCDPISGHVSLFWYQQALGQGPEFLTYFQNEAQLDKSGLPSDRFFAERPEGSVSTLKIQRTQQEDSAVYLCASSSLRSNQPQHFGDGTRLSIL.

The chain combines TRBV6-1 with TRBJ2-7; no definite D call. V was trimmed by 0 bases and J by 3 bases, leaving 18 bases between them. The CDR3 consists of 17 residues. The germline CDR1 and CDR2 sequences are MNHNS and SASEGT. Here the CDR3 DNA reads TGTGCCAGCAGTGAAGCGTACCGAGGTAAACAACTCTACGAGCAGTACTTC. It specifies CASSEAYRGKQLYEQYF.

The V gene is TRBV6-5, the J gene TRBJ1-1, with a weak D call TRBD1 (6 bases). The CDR3 contains 14 residues. The V end lost 5 bases, the J end lost 2 bases, and 12 bases lay between the germline ends. CDR1 and CDR2 (germline): MNHEY, SVGAGI. In DNA form, the CDR3 reads TGTGCCAGCAGTCCCGGGGGGGCAAACACTGAAGCTTTCTTT. Protein sequence: CASSPGGANTEAFF.

CDR3 sequence (DNA): TGTGCCATCAGTGAGTCCGACGGTCCGAATTCACCCCTCCACTTT. Its translation: CAISESDGPNSPLHF. The chain recombines TRBV10-3 with TRBJ1-6; D is unresolved. The germline V gene encodes CDR1 ENHRY and CDR2 SYGVKD. Trimming pared 0 bases from V and 7 bases from J, leaving 10 bases between. The CDR3 is 15 amino acids.

This chain connects TRBV30 to TRBJ1-1; tentative D call: TRBD1 (5 bases). The CDR3 has 13 amino acids. In germline, CDR1 is GTSNPN, CDR2 SVGIG (reference sequence). V gave up 2 bases and J gave up 6 bases, with 13 bases separating them. The DNA for the CDR3 is TGTGCCTGGAGTATAGGCGCGGGGGCTGAAGCTTTCTTT. This codes for CAWSIGAGAEAFF.

The V call is TRBV5-4, the J call TRBJ1-1, with unresolved D. Deletions cut 0 bases from V and 10 bases from J, with 10 bases between. Germline loops: CDR1 SGHNT, CDR2 YYREEE (reference sequence). This CDR3 region has 12 residues. CDR3 in DNA: TGTGCCAGCAGCTTGGGGCAGGAACGAGCTTTCTTT. It codes for CASSLGQERAFF. The full variable domain, completed using reference TRBV5-4 and TRBJ1-1, is ETGVTQSPTHLIKTRGQQVTLRCSSQSGHNTVSWYQQALGQGPQFIFQYYREEENGRGNFPPRFSGLQFPNYSSELNVNALELDDSALYLCASSLGQERAFFGQGTRLTVV.

V and J are TRBV2 and TRBJ2-1, with 8 positions matching TRBD2. From germline, CDR1 is SNHLY and CDR2 FYNNEI. Trimming removed 6 bases from V and 2 bases from J; junction bases left unmatched: 6. This CDR3 contains 15 residues. CDR3 sequence: CASRVTSGTYNEQFF. The DNA for the CDR3 is TGTGCCAGCAGGGTAACTAGCGGCACCTACAATGAGCAGTTCTTC. The complete variable domain, with remaining parts taken from reference TRBV2 and TRBJ2-1, reads EPEVTQTPSHQVTQMGQEVILRCVPISNHLYFYWYRQILGQKVEFLVSFYNNEISEKSEIFDDQFSVERPDGSNFTLKIRSTKLEDSAMYFCASRVTSGTYNEQFFGPGTRLTVL.

The chain combines TRBV19 with TRBJ1-2; D perhaps matches TRBD1 (5 bases). V lost 5 bases and J lost 5, with 9 bases in between. The CDR3 extends over 12 amino acids. Germline CDR1 LNHDA, CDR2 SQIVND (reference sequence). This chain's CDR3 is CASSLQGYGYTF. The CDR3 bases are TGTGCCAGTAGTTTGCAGGGATATGGCTACACCTTC.

This clone was counted only a few times. The chain combines TRBV6-4 with TRBJ2-3, with 9 nucleotides matching TRBD1. This CDR3 region has 15 residues. Per germline, CDR1 MRHNA and CDR2 SNTAGT. Trimming cost V 6 bases and J 3 bases; bases outside gene matches: 7. CDR3 sequence reads: CASSGGTGITDTQYF. DNA of the CDR3: TGTGCCAGCAGCGGAGGGACAGGGATAACAGATACGCAGTATTTT.

The rearrangement links TRBV19 to TRBJ2-5; 7 bases fit TRBD2. Germline CDR1 LNHDA, CDR2 SQIVND (reference sequence). The CDR3 covers 15 residues. Trimming at V came to 1 base and at J to 5 bases, leaving 7 bases not matched to a gene. For the CDR3, the DNA is TGTGCCAGTAGTATAGTTCCAGCGGGGCTGGAGACCCAGTACTTC. Residues: CASSIVPAGLETQYF.

The chain joins TRBV19 to TRBJ2-3; 8 positions agree with TRBD1. V shed 3 bases and J 5 bases; nucleotides not matched to a gene: 7. Germline V gene sequence: CDR1 LNHDA, CDR2 SQIVND (reference sequence). The CDR3 is 15 residues long. CDR3 loop: CASSMAQGAGDTQYF. In DNA, the CDR3 is TGTGCCAGTAGTATGGCTCAGGGGGCAGGAGATACGCAGTATTTT.

The chain is built from TRBV4-1 and TRBJ2-3; no clear D gene. This CDR3 has 12 residues. Trimming shortened V by 4 bases and J by 3 bases, and 5 bases separated the two germline ends. Germline CDR1 and CDR2: MGHRA and YSYEKL. This CDR3 is CASSPTTDTQYF. The CDR3 DNA reads as TGCGCCAGCAGCCCCACAACAGATACGCAGTATTTT.

This clone is a singleton in its sample. The chain uses TRBV28 and TRBJ1-2, with a weak D call TRBD1 (5 bases). V lost 7 bases and J 4 bases, leaving 13 bases between the germline ends. The CDR3 spans 13 residues. Germline CDR1 reads MDHEN; CDR2 reads SYDVKM. CDR3 amino acids: CASKSGPSYGYTF. The CDR3 nucleotides are TGTGCCAGCAAATCGGGGCCTAGCTATGGCTACACCTTC.

V and J are TRBV5-3 and TRBJ1-5; D possibly corresponds to TRBD1 (5 bases). TRBV5-3 is designated an ORF whose function remains uncertain. The CDR3 sequence is 17 residues long. The V end lost 3 bases, the J end lost 0 bases, and 16 bases lay between the germline ends. The CDR3 here is CARSYGHNAYSNQPQHF. In nucleotides, the CDR3 is TGTGCCAGAAGCTATGGACACAACGCGTATAGCAATCAGCCCCAGCATTTT.

The chain uses TRBV5-4 and TRBJ2-1; tentatively, D is TRBD1 (5 bases). Trimming cost V 3 bases and J 8 bases, with 18 bases left between them. Germline CDR1 is SGHNT and CDR2 is YYREEE (reference sequence). The CDR3 loop spans 15 amino acids. Written as DNA, the CDR3 is TGTGCCAGCAGCTGGTCCCAGGGTGTATCATATGAGCAGTTCTTC. This sequence encodes CASSWSQGVSYEQFF.

The chain carries TRBV4-1 and TRBJ1-3; TRBD1 might be the D (6 bases). The length of the CDR3 is 17 residues. CDR1 is MGHRA, CDR2 YSYEKL, per germline. The ends were cut back, 1 base at V and 3 bases at J, with 16 bases in the middle. This chain's CDR3 is CASSQGPRGAVGNTIYF. For the CDR3, the DNA is TGCGCCAGCAGCCAAGGTCCTCGGGGGGCGGTTGGAAACACCATATATTTT.

V usage is TRBV6-5 and J usage is TRBJ1-5; no clear D. Germline CDR1 is MNHEY and CDR2 is SVGAGI. The CDR3 has 16 residues. V was clipped by 3 bases and J by 4 bases, with 16 bases between them. The CDR3 sequence is CASSYRAGLGNQPQHF. The CDR3 nucleotides read TGTGCCAGCAGTTATCGGGCTGGACTGGGGAATCAGCCCCAGCATTTT.

V is TRBV14 and J is TRBJ2-1, with D maybe TRBD1 (5 bases). The CDR3 has 16 residues. Germline V gives CDR1 SGHDN, CDR2 FVKESK. The V gene lost 5 bases and the J gene lost 3 bases, with 17 bases spanning the gap. The CDR3 sequence: CASSSLGAGHYNEQFF. The CDR3, as DNA: TGTGCCAGCAGCTCTTTAGGGGCAGGTCACTACAATGAGCAGTTCTTC.

This clone has only one observation. This chain joins TRBV2 and TRBJ1-6; D gene ambiguous. V dropped 5 bases and J dropped 6 bases, with 11 bases sitting between them. Per the germline V gene, CDR1 is SNHLY and CDR2 is FYNNEI. The CDR3 is made up of 14 amino acids. The CDR3 is CASSRNLGNSPLHF. The CDR3 DNA is TGTGCCAGCAGTCGGAATTTGGGTAATTCACCCCTCCACTTT.

This chain uses TRBV7-9 with TRBJ2-7, with a weak D call TRBD2 (5 bases). The germline CDR1 and CDR2 sequences are SEHNR and FQNEAQ (reference sequence). CDR3 length: 14 residues. V lost 1 base and J 6 bases, leaving 13 bases between the germline ends. CDR3 in amino acids: CASSLGPTAGEQYF. The CDR3 nucleotides are TGTGCCAGCAGCTTAGGGCCTACGGCGGGCGAGCAGTACTTC. Drawing the rest from reference TRBV7-9 and TRBJ2-7, the complete variable domain is DTGVSQNPRHKITKRGQNVTFRCDPISEHNRLYWYRQTLGQGPEFLTYFQNEAQLEKSRLLSDRFSAERPKGSFSTLEIQRTEQGDSAMYLCASSLGPTAGEQYFGPGTRLTVT.

This clone is a singleton in its sample. The genes are TRBV19 and TRBJ2-2; 9 bases are a match to TRBD1. Trimming removed 1 base from V and 5 bases from J; junction bases left unmatched: 2. The length of the CDR3 is 15 residues. CDR1 is LNHDA, CDR2 SQIVND, per germline (reference sequence). The CDR3 DNA reads TGTGCCAGTAGTATAGGGGACAGGGATACCGGGGAGCTGTTTTTT. Translation: CASSIGDRDTGELFF.

The chain links TRBV10-2 to TRBJ2-1; no reliable D call. This CDR3 contains 16 residues. Germline loops: CDR1 WSHSY, CDR2 SAAADI. V dropped 2 bases and J dropped 0 bases, with 11 bases sitting between them. CDR3 region: CASSEERGSSYNEQFF. CDR3 sequence (DNA): TGCGCCAGCAGTGAGGAACGAGGCAGCTCCTACAATGAGCAGTTCTTC.

This rearrangement joins TRBV18 to TRBJ2-5; TRBD1 matches 7 bases. Unmatched junction bases numbered 9, after V lost 3 bases and J lost 5 bases. Germline values: CDR1 KGHSH, CDR2 LQKENI. The CDR3 sequence is 15 residues long. Here the CDR3 DNA reads TGTGCCAGCTCACCCGAGACAGGGTACAGGGAGACCCAGTACTTC. Translating it yields CASSPETGYRETQYF.

Here the CDR3 reads CASSSQGPSGANVLTF. CDR3 nucleotide sequence: TGTGCCAGCAGTTCACAGGGACCCTCTGGGGCCAACGTCCTGACTTTC. The chain carries TRBV27 and TRBJ2-6, with D maybe TRBD1 (6 bases). The V gene's germline CDR1 is MNHEY and CDR2 SMNVEV (reference sequence). The CDR3 loop spans 16 amino acids. Trimming cost V 4 bases and J 0 bases, with 10 bases left between them.

This chain joins TRBV19 and TRBJ1-2; D not certain. This CDR3 has 14 residues. Trimming shortened V by 5 bases and J by 4 bases, and 14 bases separated the two germline ends. Germline CDR1 is LNHDA and CDR2 is SQIVND (reference sequence). The CDR3, as DNA: TGTGCCAGTAGTGCCTCGGTTAGTGGCTATGGCTACACCTTC. It yields the protein CASSASVSGYGYTF.

The chain has TRBV14 and TRBJ2-3, with 7 bases aligning to TRBD2. The CDR3 runs 14 residues. Germline CDR1 reads SGHDN; CDR2 reads FVKESK. V trimming: 8 bases; J trimming: 1 base; junction bases outside the gene matches: 6. The chain's CDR3 is CASGLVEGTDTQYF. The CDR3 coding sequence is TGTGCCAGCGGACTAGTTGAGGGCACAGATACGCAGTATTTT.

V gene TRBV11-2 combines with J gene TRBJ2-7; weak D call: TRBD2 (6 bases). The length of the CDR3 is 13 residues. CDR1 is SGHAT and CDR2 is FQNNGV in the germline V gene. V was clipped by 4 bases and J by 6 bases, with 13 bases between them. The CDR3 loop reads CASSSERAGEQYF. The CDR3 DNA reads TGTGCCAGCAGCTCAGAGCGGGCGGGCGAGCAGTACTTC.